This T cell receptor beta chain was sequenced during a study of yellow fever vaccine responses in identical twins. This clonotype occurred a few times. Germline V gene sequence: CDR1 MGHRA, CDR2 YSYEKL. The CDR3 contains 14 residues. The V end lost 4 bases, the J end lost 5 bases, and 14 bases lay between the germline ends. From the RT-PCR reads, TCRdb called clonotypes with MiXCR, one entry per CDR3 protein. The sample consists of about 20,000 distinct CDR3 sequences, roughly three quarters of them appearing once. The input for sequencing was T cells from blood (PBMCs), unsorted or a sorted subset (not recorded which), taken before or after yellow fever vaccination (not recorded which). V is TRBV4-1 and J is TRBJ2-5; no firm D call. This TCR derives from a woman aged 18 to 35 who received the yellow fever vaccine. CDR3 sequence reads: CASSLGLMGETQYF. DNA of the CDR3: TGCGCCAGCAGCCTAGGGCTTATGGGGGAGACCCAGTACTTC.